This TCR beta chain was captured in a study of blood T cell repertoires in COVID-19. Germline CDR1 reads PRHDT; CDR2 reads FYEKMQ (reference sequence). With V trimmed by 5 bases and J by 4 bases, 3 bases remained unmatched. This CDR3 has 14 amino acids. The repertoire was sequenced with immunoSEQ multiplex PCR; TCRdb's copy has only in-frame clones and lacks some. The table shows approximately 400,000 clones, with just over 90% occurring only once. This rearrangement joins TRBV13 to TRBJ2-3; 10 bases line up with TRBD1. Sequences were obtained from PBMCs or T cells enriched from blood (not recorded which). The source of this sequence is a woman aged 40 to 55 who had been exposed to COVID-19. The CDR3 loop is CASSRGQGADTQYF. CDR3 nucleotides: TGTGCCAGCAGCCGAGGACAGGGGGCAGATACGCAGTATTTT.